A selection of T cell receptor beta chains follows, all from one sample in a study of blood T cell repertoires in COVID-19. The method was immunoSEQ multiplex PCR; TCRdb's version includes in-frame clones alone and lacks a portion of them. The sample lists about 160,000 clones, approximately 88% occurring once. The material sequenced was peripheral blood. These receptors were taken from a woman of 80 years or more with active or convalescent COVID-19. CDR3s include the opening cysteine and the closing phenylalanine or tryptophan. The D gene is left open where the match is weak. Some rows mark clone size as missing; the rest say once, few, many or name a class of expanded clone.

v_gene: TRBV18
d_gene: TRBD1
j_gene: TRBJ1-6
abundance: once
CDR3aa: CASSPTTGGDSPLHF
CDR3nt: TGTGCCAGCTCACCAACGACAGGGGGCGATTCACCCCTCCACTTT

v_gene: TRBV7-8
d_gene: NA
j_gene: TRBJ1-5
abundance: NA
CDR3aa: CASSRGQNNQPQHF
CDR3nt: TGTGCCAGCAGCCGAGGACAGAACAATCAGCCCCAGCATTTT

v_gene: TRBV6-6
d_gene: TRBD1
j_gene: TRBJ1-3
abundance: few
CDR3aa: CASSRGDRVGNTIYF
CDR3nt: TGTGCCAGCAGCCGCGGGGACAGGGTGGGAAACACCATATATTTT

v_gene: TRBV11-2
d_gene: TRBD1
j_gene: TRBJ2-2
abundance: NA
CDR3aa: CASSPPRGRGLGSRELFF
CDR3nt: TGTGCCAGCAGCCCCCCCCGGGGAAGGGGGCTTGGTAGTAGGGAGCTGTTTTTT

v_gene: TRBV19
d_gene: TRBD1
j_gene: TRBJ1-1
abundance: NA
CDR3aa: CASSSHGTAVNTEAFF
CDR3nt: TGTGCCAGTAGTTCGCACGGGACAGCTGTCAACACTGAAGCTTTCTTT

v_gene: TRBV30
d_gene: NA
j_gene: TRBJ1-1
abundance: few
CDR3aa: CAWSVSPRTEAFF
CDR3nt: TGTGCCTGGAGTGTAAGCCCCCGTACTGAAGCTTTCTTT

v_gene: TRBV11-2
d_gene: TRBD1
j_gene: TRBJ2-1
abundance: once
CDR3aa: CASSLGGTGWMNEQFF
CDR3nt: TGTGCCAGCAGCTTAGGAGGGACAGGGTGGATGAATGAGCAGTTCTTC

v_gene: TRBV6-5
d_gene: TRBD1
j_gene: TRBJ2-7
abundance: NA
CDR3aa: CASSSRDRFYEQYF
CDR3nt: TGTGCCAGCAGTTCCCGGGACAGGTTCTACGAGCAGTACTTC

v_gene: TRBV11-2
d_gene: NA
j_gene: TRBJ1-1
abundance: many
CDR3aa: CASSSGTEAFF
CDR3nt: TGTGCCAGCAGCTCAGGCACTGAAGCTTTCTTT

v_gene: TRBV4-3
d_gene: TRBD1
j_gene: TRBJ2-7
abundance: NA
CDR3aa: CASSQDGTGGVYEQYF
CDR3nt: TGCGCCAGCAGCCAGGACGGGACAGGGGGAGTCTACGAGCAGTACTTC

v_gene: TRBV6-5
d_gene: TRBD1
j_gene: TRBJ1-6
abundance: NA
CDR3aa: CASIGTGRNSPLHF
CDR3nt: TGTGCCAGCATCGGGACAGGGCGTAATTCACCCCTCCACTTT

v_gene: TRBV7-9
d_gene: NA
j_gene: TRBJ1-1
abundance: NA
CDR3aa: CASSLVFLASGDDTEAFF
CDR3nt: TGTGCCAGCAGCTTAGTATTCTTGGCTTCGGGGGATGACACTGAAGCTTTCTTT

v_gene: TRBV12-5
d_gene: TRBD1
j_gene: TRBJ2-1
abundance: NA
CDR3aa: CASGLVIGQGENEQFF
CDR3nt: TGTGCTAGTGGTTTGGTAATCGGACAGGGGGAAAATGAGCAGTTCTTC

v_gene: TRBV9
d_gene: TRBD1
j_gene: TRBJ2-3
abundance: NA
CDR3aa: CASSVYRTGFADTQYF
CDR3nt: TGTGCCAGCAGCGTATATAGGACAGGGTTCGCAGATACGCAGTATTTT

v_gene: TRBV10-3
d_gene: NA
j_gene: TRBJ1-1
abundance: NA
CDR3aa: CAIRPGREETEAFF
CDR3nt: TGTGCCATCCGACCCGGGAGAGAGGAGACTGAAGCTTTCTTT

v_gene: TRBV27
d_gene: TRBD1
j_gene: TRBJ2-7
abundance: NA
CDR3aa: CASRPGQVYSKPYEQYF
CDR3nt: TGTGCCAGCCGCCCCGGACAGGTCTACTCGAAACCCTACGAGCAGTACTTC

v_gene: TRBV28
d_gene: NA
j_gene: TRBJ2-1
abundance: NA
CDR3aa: CASSPGYNEQFF
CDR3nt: TGTGCCAGCAGCCCAGGGTACAATGAGCAGTTCTTC

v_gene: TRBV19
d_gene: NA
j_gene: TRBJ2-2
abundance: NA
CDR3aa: CASTRKRDTGELFF
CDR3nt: TGTGCCAGTACCCGAAAGAGGGACACCGGGGAGCTGTTTTTT

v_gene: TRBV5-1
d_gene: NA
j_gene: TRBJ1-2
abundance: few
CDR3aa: CAKAGQGNGYTF
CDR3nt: TGCGCCAAAGCCGGGCAGGGCAATGGCTACACCTTC

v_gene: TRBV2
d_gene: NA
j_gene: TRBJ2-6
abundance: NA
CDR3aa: CASSPQGSGANVLTF
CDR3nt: TGTGCCAGCAGCCCCCAGGGCTCTGGGGCCAACGTCCTGACTTTC

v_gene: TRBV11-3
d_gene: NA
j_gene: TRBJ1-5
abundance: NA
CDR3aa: CASSLEGDRSNQPQHF
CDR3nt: TGTGCCAGCAGCTTAGAAGGCGACAGGAGCAATCAGCCCCAGCATTTT

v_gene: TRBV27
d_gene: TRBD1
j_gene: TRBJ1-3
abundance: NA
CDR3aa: CASRTLTGTGNTIYF
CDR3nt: TGTGCCAGCAGAACCTTGACAGGGACTGGAAACACCATATATTTT

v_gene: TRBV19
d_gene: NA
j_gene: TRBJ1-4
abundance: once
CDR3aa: CASSTVTGSNEKLFF
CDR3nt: TGTGCCAGTAGTACTGTCACAGGGAGTAATGAAAAACTGTTTTTT

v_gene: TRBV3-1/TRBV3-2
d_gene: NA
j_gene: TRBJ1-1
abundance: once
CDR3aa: CASSFQGVGGYMNTEAFF
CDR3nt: TGTGCCAGCAGCTTCCAAGGGGTTGGTGGGTACATGAACACTGAAGCTTTCTTT

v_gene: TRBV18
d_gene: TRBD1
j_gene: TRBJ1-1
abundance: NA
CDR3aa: CASSPGQGAGTEAFF
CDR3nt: TGTGCCAGCTCACCCGGACAGGGGGCGGGCACTGAAGCTTTCTTT